The clone carrying this T cell receptor (beta chain) was seen only a few times. CDR1 is SGHDT and CDR2 is YYEEEE in the germline V gene. The trim removed 0 bases at V and 4 bases at J, leaving 3 bases unmatched. The CDR3 spans 15 residues. This record belongs to a study of human T cells and chemical hapten exposure. The wider study: In the roughly 25-week study, patients were dosed weekly with diphenylcyclopropenone on the scalp throughout.

Indicated time point: patch test 2, 6 weeks after DPC sensitization. Treatment defined: therapeutic diphenylcyclopropenone sensitization with weekly scalp DPC. Donors were 18 to 70-year-old alopecia patients suitable for DPC. One entry per CDR3 protein, called by TCRdb with MiXCR from the RACE reads. Seen here are approximately 82,000 distinct CDR3 sequences, less than 8% observed once, and the top ten hold 1% to 1.5%. This material consisted of whole blood, taken in connection with sensitization to the hapten diphenylcyclopropenone (DPC). The chain joins TRBV5-6 to TRBJ2-3; 9 bases match TRBD2. The receptor was derived from a young woman with alopecia areata. Some clones in this sample may be carry-over from other donors' samples. CDR3: CASSLASGVPDTQYF. The CDR3 DNA sequence: TGTGCCAGCAGCTTGGCTAGCGGGGTGCCAGATACGCAGTATTTT. The full variable domain, rest sourced from reference TRBV5-6 and TRBJ2-3, is DAGVTQSPTHLIKTRGQQVTLRCSPKSGHDTVSWYQQALGQGPQFIFQYYEEEERQRGNFPDRFSGHQFPNYSSELNVNALLLGDSALYLCASSLASGVPDTQYFGPGTRLTVL.